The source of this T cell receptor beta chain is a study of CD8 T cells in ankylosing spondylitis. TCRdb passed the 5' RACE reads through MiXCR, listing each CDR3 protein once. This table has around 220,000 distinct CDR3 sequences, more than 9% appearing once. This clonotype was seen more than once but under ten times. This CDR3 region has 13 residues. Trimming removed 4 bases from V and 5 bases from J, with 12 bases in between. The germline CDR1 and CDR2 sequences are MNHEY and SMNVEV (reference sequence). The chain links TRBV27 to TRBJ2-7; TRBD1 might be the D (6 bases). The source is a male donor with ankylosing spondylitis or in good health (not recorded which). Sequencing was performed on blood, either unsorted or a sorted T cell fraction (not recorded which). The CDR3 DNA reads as TGTGCCAGCAGTTGGTTCAGGGGAAACGAGCAGTACTTC. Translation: CASSWFRGNEQYF.